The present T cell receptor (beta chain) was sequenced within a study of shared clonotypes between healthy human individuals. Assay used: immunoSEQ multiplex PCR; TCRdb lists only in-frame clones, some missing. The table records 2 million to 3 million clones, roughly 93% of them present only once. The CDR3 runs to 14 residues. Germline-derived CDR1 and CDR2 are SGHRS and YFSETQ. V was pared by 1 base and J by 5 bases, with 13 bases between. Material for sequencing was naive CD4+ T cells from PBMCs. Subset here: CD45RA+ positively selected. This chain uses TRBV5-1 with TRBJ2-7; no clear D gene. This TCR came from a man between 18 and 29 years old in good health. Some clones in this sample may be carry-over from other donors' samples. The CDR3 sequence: CASSLPGPLDEQYF. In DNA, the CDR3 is TGCGCCAGCAGCTTGCCGGGCCCGCTGGACGAGCAGTACTTC.